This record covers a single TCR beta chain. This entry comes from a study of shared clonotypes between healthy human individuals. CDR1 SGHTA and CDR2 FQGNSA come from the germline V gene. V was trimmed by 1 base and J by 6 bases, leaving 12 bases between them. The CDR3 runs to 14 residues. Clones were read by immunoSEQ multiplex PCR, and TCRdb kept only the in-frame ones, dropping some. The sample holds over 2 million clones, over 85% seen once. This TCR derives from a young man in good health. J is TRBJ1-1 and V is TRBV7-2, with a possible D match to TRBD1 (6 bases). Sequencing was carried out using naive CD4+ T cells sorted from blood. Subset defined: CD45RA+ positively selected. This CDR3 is CASSLGVWGPEAFF. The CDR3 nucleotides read TGTGCCAGCAGCTTAGGGGTTTGGGGGCCTGAAGCTTTCTTT.